This is a list of T cell receptor beta chains from one sample in a study of blood T cell repertoires in COVID-19. TCRdb's table, derived via immunoSEQ multiplex PCR, lists solely in-frame clones and lacks some. The table records about 60,000 clones, around 75% of them present only once. The specimen sequenced was peripheral blood. The receptors were gathered from a human donor in a cohort sampled during active COVID-19. CDR3s include the opening cysteine and the closing phenylalanine or tryptophan. D genes are given only for firm matches. Clone size is given for some rows only: seen once, a few or many times, or a class if the clone is expanded.

j_call	clone_size	d_call	v_call	cdr3_aa
TRBJ1-5	many	-	TRBV19	CASGPGNQPQHF
TRBJ1-1	-	-	TRBV7-8	CASSLGQRTEAFF
TRBJ1-2	-	-	TRBV3-1/TRBV3-2	CASSQRTDSYGYTF
TRBJ1-3	-	-	TRBV5-6	CASSLEAGRPSGNTIYF
TRBJ1-4	-	-	TRBV2	CASSEDRGHNEKLFF
TRBJ2-3	-	TRBD2	TRBV18	CASSTSGITDTQYF
TRBJ2-2	-	TRBD2	TRBV6-5	CASSFSSGGYPGELFF
TRBJ2-6	once	-	TRBV6-1	CASSDIIAGANVLTF
TRBJ1-6	-	-	TRBV15	CATSLDPNSPLHF
TRBJ1-1	-	TRBD1	TRBV2	CASQRQGAGDTEAFF
TRBJ2-7	-	TRBD2	TRBV5-1	CASSLAALAGDFHEQYF
TRBJ2-7	-	TRBD2	TRBV7-3	CASSPGGSSYEQYF
TRBJ2-6	-	TRBD1	TRBV5-3	CARSLAGKDRTGRSGANVLTF
TRBJ1-2	-	-	TRBV6-6	CATPGGAGYGYTF
TRBJ2-1	-	TRBD2	TRBV19	CATTGLAGTRAEQFF
TRBJ1-1	few	-	TRBV5-1	CASSLDGQAAFF
TRBJ1-1	few	-	TRBV7-8	CASSFGQMNTEAFF
TRBJ2-7	-	-	TRBV19	CASSGVGSSYEQYF
TRBJ2-7	-	TRBD1	TRBV19	CASSADRGPYEQYF
TRBJ1-5	medium-sized	-	TRBV6-5	CASTRGLGSQPQHF
TRBJ2-4	-	TRBD2	TRBV9	CASSTGLAGNIQYF
TRBJ2-3	-	-	TRBV5-1	CASSGEADTQYF
TRBJ2-5	-	TRBD1	TRBV29-1	CSAVTGGEETQYF